The text below deals with one TCR beta chain. Its binding antigen is unknown. No clone much larger than this one lies a single base away; base qualities are absent. The sample's time point, from its label and the paper: after neoadjuvant nivolumab, at surgical resection. The patients had newly diagnosed stage II-IVA oral cavity squamous cell carcinoma and had not received any prior systemic or radiation treatment. The cohort was composed of patients with HPV-negative, locally advanced oral cavity squamous cell carcinoma. Peripheral blood mononuclear cells were analyzed directly and were not maintained or expanded in culture. The samples were obtained from a longitudinal correlative study of a single-arm phase II trial testing neoadjuvant nivolumab in oral cavity squamous cell carcinoma. Genomic DNA-based TCRbeta sequencing was performed on subject-matched pre- and post-treatment PBMCs and tumors from three responders and three non-responders. Peripheral blood mononuclear cells were collected before nivolumab treatment and again after treatment, at the time of surgery. The Maxwell RSC DNA from Cells kit was used to isolate genomic DNA from PBMCs.

CDR1 GTSNPN and CDR2 SVGIG were looked up in the germline V gene (reference sequence). V and J lose 1 base and 1 base, and a span of 11 bases separates them. From cysteine to phenylalanine, the CDR3 is 15 amino acids long. Here the CDR3 DNA is all that survives: 45 bases in frame from base 1. The data belong to a study of neoadjuvant anti-PD-1 for oral cavity cancer (dated by TCRdb to the early 2020s). Broadly, across the study: Patients mostly received three to four biweekly doses of nivolumab at 3 mg/kg before curative-intent surgical resection. Patients who did not progress were given a fourth nivolumab dose at about day 43 and had definitive surgical resection on days 50-56. Under RECIST 1.1, a patient counted as a responder if showing complete response, partial response or stable disease, and as a non-responder if showing progression. The parent correlative cohort included under 15 patients, with an approximately 34% response rate.

Overall study results and their limits: After neoadjuvant nivolumab, T cell clonality (Gini index) in PBMCs was significantly higher in non-responders than in responders. The TCR analyses had only three patients in each response group, and the authors called for validation in larger cohorts. Higher pretreatment blood TCRbeta clonality and lower post-treatment tumor TCRbeta clonality were correlated with higher pretreatment blood Treg/Th17 ratios.

PBMC libraries used mostly approximately 0.5 ug of input genomic DNA for deep sequencing, with six replicates per sample. TCRbeta libraries were prepared with the immunoSEQ hsTCRbeta kit according to the manufacturer's instructions. Sequencing of the completed libraries took place using an Illumina NovaSeq 6000 S4 flow cell after they had been pooled to approximately 3 nM. On the authors' methods: Raw data preprocessing and quality control were performed with the immunoSEQ Analyzer. The analysis was restricted to productive rearrangements, with each unique CDR3 amino acid sequence defining a clonotype. Repertoire clonality was estimated as the Gini-Simpson index, which was computed with the R package tcR. Gini indices were compared with Student's t test, and associations with tumor size change were assessed by Pearson correlation. This is the immuneACCESS table as TCRdb keeps it, with only in-frame sequences that have V and J called. A part of the clones is gone; compared with another copy, unresolved V genes explain less than half, and the rest is unexplained. V, J and clone size are taken as reported in that table, and D and trimming were inferred from the DNA itself. The sample profile shows about 68,000 clones; approximately 85% of them were found once. Roughly 3.5% of the sample rests with the top ten.

The rearranged chain carries TRBV30 and TRBJ1-5, and TRBD1 may be the D gene, going by 5 matching bases. The material was PBMCs, obtained after nivolumab (anti-PD-1) treatment. The clonotype comes from a person aged 35-79 years with oral cavity squamous cell carcinoma. The CDR3 is CAWSGGAGSNQPQHF. The sequenced DNA: TGTGCCTGGAGTGGCGGGGCGGGGAGCAATCAGCCCCAGCATTTT.